This passage covers 17 T cell receptor beta chains from one sample sequenced in a study of human T cells and chemical hapten exposure. MiXCR, run by TCRdb on the RACE reads, gives a single entry per CDR3 protein. The sample comprises approximately 84,000 distinct CDR3 sequences, 11% of which are singletons, and 1.5% to 2% rests with the top ten. The time point here: patch test 2, 6 weeks after DPC sensitization. This sample's treatment: therapeutic diphenylcyclopropenone sensitization with weekly scalp DPC. Here the sequenced sample was whole blood, taken in connection with sensitization to the hapten diphenylcyclopropenone (DPC). These receptors all stem from a man aged 18 to 29 with alopecia areata. Some clones in this sample may be carry-over from other donors' samples.

This clonotype was observed a few times. The chain is built from TRBV18 and TRBJ1-5; 8 bases line up with TRBD1. Germline V gene data show CDR1 as KGHSH and CDR2 as LQKENI. The CDR3 extends over 15 amino acids. V dropped 2 bases and J dropped 4; count of bases not matched to a gene: 4. The CDR3 sequence is CASSPLQGENQPQHF. The CDR3 region has the DNA TGTGCCAGCTCACCATTACAGGGGGAGAATCAGCCCCAGCATTTT.

The rearrangement links TRBV28 to TRBJ1-5, with D tentatively TRBD1 (5 bases). CDR3 length equals 15 residues. Trimming took 3 bases from V and 3 from J, leaving 12 bases between them. The germline gives CDR1 MDHEN, CDR2 SYDVKM. CDR3 in amino acids: CASSFPDSDNQPQHF. The CDR3 region has the DNA TGTGCCAGCAGTTTCCCCGACAGTGACAATCAGCCCCAGCATTTT.

The chain employs TRBV5-1 and TRBJ2-1; 11 bases fit TRBD2. CDR3 length equals 15 residues. Germline V gives CDR1 SGHRS, CDR2 YFSETQ. The junction had 4 bases not matched to a gene; V was cut back by 3 bases and J by 5 bases. The CDR3 is CASSWGTSGNNEQFF. CDR3 in DNA: TGCGCCAGCAGCTGGGGGACTAGCGGTAACAATGAGCAGTTCTTC.

This clonotype was seen more than once but under ten times. V gene TRBV27 combines with J gene TRBJ1-2; no clear D. Germline lookup yields CDR1 MNHEY and CDR2 SMNVEV (reference sequence). The CDR3 spans 13 residues. V dropped 4 bases and J dropped 2 bases, with 8 bases sitting between them. The CDR3 here is CASSWQENYGYTF. CDR3 nucleotides: TGTGCCAGCAGTTGGCAGGAGAACTATGGCTACACCTTC.

This clonotype was counted only a few times. The rearrangement joins TRBV6-2 or TRBV6-3 to TRBJ2-1, with D perhaps TRBD1 or TRBD2 (5 bases each). The V end was cut by 2 bases, the J end by 8 bases, with 13 bases between. CDR1 is MNHEY and CDR2 is SVGEGT in the germline V gene. This CDR3 region has 14 residues. CDR3: CASSYGASSDEQFF. For the CDR3, the DNA is TGTGCCAGCAGTTACGGGGCTAGTAGCGATGAGCAGTTCTTC.

This clonotype was counted a few times. The chain is built from TRBV11-2 and TRBJ1-2; D gene unclear. The CDR3 length is 14 residues. Per germline, CDR1 SGHAT and CDR2 FQNNGV. V was cut by 5 bases and J by 2 bases, with 12 bases left in between. CDR3 bases: TGTGCCAGCAGCCCTTGGACGGAAAACTATGGCTACACCTTC. This gives the protein CASSPWTENYGYTF.

In this sample, this clonotype turned up a few times. The V call is TRBV5-6, the J call TRBJ2-4, with 10 bases that match TRBD1. Germline V CDR1 and CDR2: SGHDT, YYEEEE. The CDR3 has 14 residues. The V and J ends lost 4 bases and 8 bases, in that order; junction bases with no gene match: 6. This CDR3 is CASSLRDRGHIQYF. The CDR3 bases are TGTGCCAGCAGCCTCCGGGACAGGGGTCACATTCAGTACTTC.

Ten or more counts support this clonotype. The chain couples TRBV29-1 to TRBJ2-7; D is possibly TRBD1 (6 bases). Deletions cut 5 bases from V and 3 bases from J, with 8 bases between. Germline values: CDR1 SQVTM, CDR2 ANQGSEA. This CDR3 contains 11 residues. The CDR3 bases are TGCAGCGTTACGGACAGCTACGAGCAGTACGTC. Its protein is CSVTDSYEQYV.

This clonotype has at least ten counts. The chain has TRBV11-2 and TRBJ1-1, with a possible D match to TRBD1 (5 bases). CDR1 is SGHAT and CDR2 is FQNNGV in the germline V gene. CDR3 length equals 14 residues. V dropped 4 bases and J dropped 0 bases, with 9 bases sitting between them. This CDR3 reads CASSSTVMNTEAFF. The CDR3 DNA reads TGTGCCAGCAGCTCGACAGTTATGAACACTGAAGCTTTCTTT.

The chain couples TRBV5-4 to TRBJ1-1, with D possibly TRBD1 on 5 matching bases. The CDR3 has 15 amino acids. With 1 base removed from V and 3 bases from J, the gap between germline ends came to 13 bases. Germline loops: CDR1 SGHNT, CDR2 YYREEE (reference sequence). The CDR3 protein is CASSLPGIRDTEAFF. In DNA form, the CDR3 reads TGTGCCAGCAGCTTGCCGGGTATCAGGGACACTGAAGCTTTCTTT. The full variable domain, in which reference TRBV5-4 and TRBJ1-1 provide the parts outside the CDR3, is ETGVTQSPTHLIKTRGQQVTLRCSSQSGHNTVSWYQQALGQGPQFIFQYYREEENGRGNFPPRFSGLQFPNYSSELNVNALELDDSALYLCASSLPGIRDTEAFFGQGTRLTVV.

This clonotype was seen ten or more times. The V call is TRBV6-2 or TRBV6-3, the J call TRBJ2-1; TRBD1 agrees at 10 bases. Trimming took 5 bases from V and 8 from J; bases not matched to a gene: 6. Germline V lookup: CDR1 MNHEY, CDR2 SVGEGT. This CDR3 region has 14 residues. The CDR3 DNA sequence: TGTGCCAGCAGTCTCCGACAGGGGGCCTATGAGCAGTTCTTC. It codes for CASSLRQGAYEQFF.

This clonotype was recorded a few times. This chain links TRBV5-1 with TRBJ1-1; a weak D match, TRBD1 (5 bases). The CDR3 is 18 amino acids. Trimming cost V 0 bases and J 3 bases, with 21 bases left between them. Germline lookup yields CDR1 SGHRS and CDR2 YFSETQ. DNA of the CDR3: TGCGCCAGCAGCTTGGGATTGTCAGTCCTGGGACGGTACACTGAAGCTTTCTTT. It yields the protein CASSLGLSVLGRYTEAFF.

J is TRBJ2-3 and V is TRBV19; 12 nucleotides agree with TRBD2. Trimming at V came to 6 bases and at J to 2 bases, leaving 18 bases not matched to a gene. CDR1 and CDR2 from the germline V gene are LNHDA and SQIVND (reference sequence). This CDR3 has 20 residues. This CDR3 reads CASRLRELAGGDIYTDTQYF. The CDR3 DNA sequence: TGTGCCAGTAGGCTCCGGGAACTAGCGGGGGGCGATATATACACAGATACGCAGTATTTT.

The rearrangement links TRBV10-3 to TRBJ2-7; D call uncertain. Germline V gene data show CDR1 as ENHRY and CDR2 as SYGVKD. Trimming left V 0 bases short and J 3 bases short, with 6 bases between. The CDR3 loop spans 13 amino acids. The CDR3: CAISESRVYEQYV. The CDR3 nucleotides are TGTGCCATCAGTGAGTCCCGGGTCTACGAGCAGTACGTC.

This clonotype was seen only a few times. The V gene is TRBV15, the J gene TRBJ2-1; D gene uncertain. Deletions cut 0 bases from V and 11 bases from J, with 20 bases between. CDR3 length: 16 amino acids. The V gene's germline CDR1 is LNHNV and CDR2 YYDKDF (reference sequence). CDR3 in DNA: TGTGCCACCAGCAGAGAAAGTATAAAGGCTAACCCTCAGCAGTTCTTC. Its protein is CATSRESIKANPQQFF.

The chain is built from TRBV28 and TRBJ2-7, with a possible D match to TRBD1 (6 bases). Deletions cut 2 bases from V and 3 bases from J, with 11 bases between. There are 14 residues in the CDR3. CDR1 is MDHEN and CDR2 is SYDVKM in the germline V gene. CDR3 bases: TGTGCCAGCAGTTTAAGGGACACTTTCTACGAGCAGTACTTC. Translation gives CASSLRDTFYEQYF.

This clonotype was detected many times. The V and J genes are TRBV3-1 and TRBJ1-3; D is possibly TRBD1 (6 bases). The germline gives CDR1 LGHDT, CDR2 YNNKEL (reference sequence). V was clipped by 3 bases and J by 4 bases, with 10 bases between them. This CDR3 region has 14 residues. This chain's CDR3 is CASSQGAGGNTIYF. The CDR3 coding sequence is TGTGCCAGCAGCCAGGGGGCGGGCGGAAACACCATATATTTT.